This TCR beta chain was sequenced for a study of tumor and adjacent non-tumor tissue in lung cancer. RNA was extracted from bulk tissue without any cell sorting. This clonotype was detected only once. The CDR3 contains 14 residues. Germline V gene lookup returns CDR1 MDHEN and CDR2 SYDVKM. V gave up 7 bases and J gave up 6 bases; unmatched junction bases: 9. TCRbeta libraries were built with three rounds of nested PCR, modified from ARM-PCR. TCRdb reprocessed the multiplex PCR reads with MiXCR, giving one entry per CDR3 protein. The sample has more than 120,000 distinct CDR3 sequences; roughly 66% are singletons.

The TCR was taken from a man aged 55 to 70 with small cell lung cancer. The chain carries TRBV28 and TRBJ2-7; 10 bases are shared with TRBD1. Sequences were obtained from lung tumor tissue. The CDR3 loop reads CASTYDRGRPEQYF. The CDR3 nucleotides read TGTGCCAGCACCTACGACAGGGGGCGCCCCGAGCAGTACTTC.